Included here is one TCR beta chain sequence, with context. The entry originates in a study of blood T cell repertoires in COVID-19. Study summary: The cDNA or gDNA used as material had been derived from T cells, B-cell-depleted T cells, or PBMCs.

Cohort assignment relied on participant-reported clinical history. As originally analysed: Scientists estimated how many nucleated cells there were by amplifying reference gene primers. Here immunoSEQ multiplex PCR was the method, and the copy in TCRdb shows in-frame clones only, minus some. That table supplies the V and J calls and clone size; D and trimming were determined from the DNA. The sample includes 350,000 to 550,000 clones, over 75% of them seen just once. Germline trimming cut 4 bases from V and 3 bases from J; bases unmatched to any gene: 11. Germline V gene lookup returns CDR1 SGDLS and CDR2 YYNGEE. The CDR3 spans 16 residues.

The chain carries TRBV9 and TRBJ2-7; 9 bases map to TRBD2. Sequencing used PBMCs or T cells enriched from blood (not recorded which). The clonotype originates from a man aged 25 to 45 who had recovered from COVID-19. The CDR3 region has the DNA TGTGCCAGCAGCTCTAGCGGGACCCGAAAGATCTACGAGCAGTACTTC. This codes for CASSSSGTRKIYEQYF.